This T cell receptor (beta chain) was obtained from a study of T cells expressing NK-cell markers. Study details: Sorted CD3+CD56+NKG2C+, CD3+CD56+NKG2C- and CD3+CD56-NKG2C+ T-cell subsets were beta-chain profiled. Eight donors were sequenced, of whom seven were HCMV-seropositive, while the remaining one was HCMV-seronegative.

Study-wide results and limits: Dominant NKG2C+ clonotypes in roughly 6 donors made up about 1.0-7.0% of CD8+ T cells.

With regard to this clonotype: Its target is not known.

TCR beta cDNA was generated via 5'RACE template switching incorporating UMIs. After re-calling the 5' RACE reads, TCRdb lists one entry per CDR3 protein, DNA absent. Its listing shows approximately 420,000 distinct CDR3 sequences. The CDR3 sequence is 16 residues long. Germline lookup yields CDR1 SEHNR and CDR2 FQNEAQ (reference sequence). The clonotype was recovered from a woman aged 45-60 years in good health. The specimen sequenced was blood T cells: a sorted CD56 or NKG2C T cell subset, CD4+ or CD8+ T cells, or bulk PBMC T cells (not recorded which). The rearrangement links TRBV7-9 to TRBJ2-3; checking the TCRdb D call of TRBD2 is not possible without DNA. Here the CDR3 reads CASSLEGSLGTDTQYF.